These 19 T cell receptor beta chains were all obtained from the same sample, sequenced in a study of blood T cell repertoires in COVID-19. The method was immunoSEQ multiplex PCR; TCRdb's version includes in-frame clones alone and lacks a portion of them. Altogether about 120,000 clones are present, around 77% being singletons, with the ten largest covering 15% to 20%. The sequenced sample consisted of peripheral blood. These receptors all stem from a man aged 60-69 years with active or convalescent COVID-19.

The chain links TRBV7-9 to TRBJ2-1; the D gene is possibly TRBD1 (5 bases). Trimming stripped 6 bases from V and 5 bases from J, with 20 bases between. In germline, CDR1 is SEHNR, CDR2 FQNEAQ (reference sequence). The CDR3 consists of 16 residues. CDR3 DNA: TGTGCCAGCAGTCGTTACCCACGGCAGGGCGACAATGAGCAGTTCTTC. Translation gives CASSRYPRQGDNEQFF.

V and J are TRBV7-2 and TRBJ1-2, with D hard to call. V lost 2 bases and J lost 8, with 9 bases in between. CDR1 is SGHTA, CDR2 FQGNSA, per germline. The CDR3 length is 12 residues. The CDR3 spells CASSLFRGGYTF. For the CDR3, the DNA is TGTGCCAGCAGCTTATTCAGAGGGGGCTACACCTTC.

This chain connects TRBV11-3 to TRBJ2-5; the match to TRBD2 covers 8 bases. Germline CDR1 SGHNT, CDR2 YENEEA. J was trimmed by 5 bases and V by 3 bases; bases with no gene match: 8. This CDR3 contains 15 residues. The CDR3 here is CASSFRAGEGETQYF. The CDR3 region has the DNA TGTGCCAGCAGCTTTCGAGCGGGAGAGGGGGAGACCCAGTACTTC.

V gene TRBV11-2 combines with J gene TRBJ2-5, with D hard to call. The CDR3 extends over 14 amino acids. V was trimmed by 0 bases and J by 7 bases, leaving 12 bases between them. The germline V gene encodes CDR1 SGHAT and CDR2 FQNNGV. Written as DNA, the CDR3 is TGTGCCAGCAGCTTAGATATTCGGCTAGGGACCCAGTACTTC. Its translation is CASSLDIRLGTQYF.

This chain joins TRBV3-1 (or the pseudogene TRBV3-2) and TRBJ1-2, with TRBD1 identical over 7 bases. The CDR3 has 14 amino acids. V lost 4 bases, J lost 0 bases, and 2 bases stayed unmatched. Germline values: CDR1 LGHDT, CDR2 YNNKEL (reference sequence). CDR3 sequence: CASSRGTANYGYTF. CDR3 DNA: TGTGCCAGCAGCCGCGGGACAGCTAACTATGGCTACACCTTC.

The chain uses TRBV2 and TRBJ2-4; D is unclear. The CDR3 runs 13 residues. V was cut by 6 bases and J by 6 bases, with 12 bases left in between. Per the germline V gene, CDR1 is SNHLY and CDR2 is FYNNEI. CDR3 amino acids: CASSRGSLNIQYF. CDR3 coding DNA: TGTGCCAGCAGCCGCGGTTCTTTAAACATTCAGTACTTC.

This rearrangement joins TRBV4-3 to TRBJ2-5, with D possibly TRBD1 on 6 matching bases. CDR1 is LGHNA and CDR2 is YSLEER in the germline V gene. This CDR3 contains 15 residues. Deletions cut 0 bases from V and 2 bases from J, with 10 bases between. The DNA for the CDR3 is TGCGCCAGCAGCCAAGAAGGGGGAAGGCAAGAGACCCAGTACTTC. Amino acid sequence: CASSQEGGRQETQYF.

A few counts support this clone. J is TRBJ2-2 and V is TRBV4-3; D remains unclear. The V end was cut by 4 bases, the J end by 1 base, with 10 bases between. Germline assignment: CDR1 LGHNA and CDR2 YSLEER. The CDR3 contains 15 residues. CDR3 sequence (DNA): TGCGCCAGCAGCCCCCGATCGCGGAACACCGGGGAGCTGTTTTTT. It encodes CASSPRSRNTGELFF.

The chain joins TRBV18 to TRBJ2-3; D unresolved. Trimming took off 3 bases at V and 0 bases at J, with 10 bases between the two ends. This CDR3 contains 15 residues. Germline assignment: CDR1 KGHSH and CDR2 LQKENI. The CDR3 loop is CASSPLVGSTDTQYF. As DNA, the CDR3 is TGTGCCAGCTCACCGCTAGTGGGTAGCACAGATACGCAGTATTTT.

The rearrangement links TRBV5-4 to TRBJ2-6; 7 bases are shared with TRBD1. The CDR3 sequence is 16 residues long. Losses at the gene ends were 3 bases for V and 0 bases for J; bases not matched to a gene: 3. From germline, CDR1 is SGHNT and CDR2 YYREEE (reference sequence). CDR3 loop: CASSSRDSSGANVLTF. The CDR3 nucleotides read TGTGCCAGCAGCTCCAGGGACAGCTCTGGGGCCAACGTCCTGACTTTC.

The CDR3: CASKKGEIYEQYF. The CDR3 region has the DNA TGTGCCAGCAAGAAGGGGGAAATCTACGAGCAGTACTTC. This chain connects TRBV6-6 to TRBJ2-7; maybe TRBD1 (6 bases). V lost 7 bases and J lost 3, with 13 bases in between. Germline CDR1 MNHNY, CDR2 SVGAGI (reference sequence). CDR3 length: 13 residues.

The rearrangement uses TRBV19 and TRBJ1-5, with D unresolved. The germline gives CDR1 LNHDA, CDR2 SQIVND (reference sequence). V was clipped by 7 bases and J by 1 base, with 14 bases between them. This CDR3 contains 15 residues. The CDR3 nucleotides are TGTGCCAGTACCAAGGCGGGCAACAGCAATCAGCCCCAGCATTTT. This codes for CASTKAGNSNQPQHF.

This chain connects TRBV28 to TRBJ1-2; D call uncertain. Per germline, CDR1 MDHEN and CDR2 SYDVKM. Trimming removed 6 bases from V and 5 bases from J, with 10 bases in between. The CDR3 has 12 amino acids. In DNA, the CDR3 is TGTGCCAGCAGCTCGGGGATTTATGGCTACACCTTC. This sequence encodes CASSSGIYGYTF.

The chain recombines TRBV3-1 (or the pseudogene TRBV3-2) with TRBJ2-4; 12 bases agree with TRBD2. The CDR3 length is 15 residues. Germline-derived CDR1 and CDR2 are LGHDT and YNNKEL (reference sequence). J gave up 6 bases and V 6 bases, and 6 bases lay outside the gene matches. In DNA form, the CDR3 reads TGTGCCAGCAGTCTAGCGGGAGGGCCAGGAAACATTCAGTACTTC. Translated: CASSLAGGPGNIQYF.

J is TRBJ2-2 and V is TRBV6-6; 7 nucleotides match TRBD1. J gave up 7 bases and V 2 bases, and 7 bases lay outside the gene matches. The germline CDR1 and CDR2 sequences are MNHNY and SVGAGI (reference sequence). The CDR3 sequence is 15 residues long. The DNA of the CDR3 is TGTGCCAGCAGTTACGACAGGGTCGCGGACGGGGAGCTGTTTTTT. It specifies CASSYDRVADGELFF.

This chain uses TRBV4-2 with TRBJ2-7, with 8 bases fitting TRBD2. The CDR3 runs 15 residues. CDR1 and CDR2 from the germline V gene are LGHNA and YNFKEQ. The V segment lost 0 bases and the J segment 3 bases; nucleotides outside the gene matches: 4. CDR3 region: CASSQERGAIYEQYF. CDR3 nucleotide sequence: TGTGCCAGCAGCCAAGAGCGGGGGGCGATCTACGAGCAGTACTTC.

The rearrangement uses TRBV27 and TRBJ2-1, with TRBD1 matching 11 bases. The CDR3 is 16 amino acids. Losses at the gene ends were 3 bases for V and 9 bases for J; bases not matched to a gene: 10. Germline loops: CDR1 MNHEY, CDR2 SMNVEV (reference sequence). CDR3 region: CASSFLGTGGSGEQFF. Written as DNA, the CDR3 is TGTGCCAGCAGTTTCCTCGGGACAGGGGGATCTGGTGAGCAGTTCTTC.

This chain links TRBV6-5 with TRBJ1-1, with 7 bases fitting TRBD1. J gave up 5 bases and V 9 bases, and 6 bases lay outside the gene matches. Germline V gene data show CDR1 as MNHEY and CDR2 as SVGAGI. CDR3 length equals 12 residues. This CDR3 is CASTGAETEAFF. Written as DNA, the CDR3 is TGTGCCAGTACAGGGGCCGAGACTGAAGCTTTCTTT.

The J gene is TRBJ1-1, the V gene TRBV6-5; possible D gene TRBD1, 5 bases. Per the germline V gene, CDR1 is MNHEY and CDR2 is SVGAGI. The V and J ends lost 0 bases and 4 bases respectively, with 15 bases between them. This CDR3 spans 16 amino acids. The CDR3 region is CASSYSRGSKGTEAFF. CDR3 bases: TGTGCCAGCAGTTACTCAAGGGGCTCTAAGGGCACTGAAGCTTTCTTT.